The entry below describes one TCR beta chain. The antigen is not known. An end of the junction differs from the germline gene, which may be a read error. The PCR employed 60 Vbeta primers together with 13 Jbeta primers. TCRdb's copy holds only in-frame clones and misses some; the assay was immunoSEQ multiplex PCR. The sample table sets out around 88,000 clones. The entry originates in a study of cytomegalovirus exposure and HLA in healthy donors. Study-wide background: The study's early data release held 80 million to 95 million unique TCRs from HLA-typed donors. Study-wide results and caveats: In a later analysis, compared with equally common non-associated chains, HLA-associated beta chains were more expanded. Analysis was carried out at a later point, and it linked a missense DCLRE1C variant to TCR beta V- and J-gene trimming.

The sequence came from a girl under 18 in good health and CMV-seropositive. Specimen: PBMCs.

Written as DNA, the CDR3 is TGTGCCAGCGCTCAGAGGGGGGGAAATCAGCACCAGCATTTT. It specifies CASAQRGGNQHQHF. V usage is TRBV6-5 and J usage is TRBJ1-5; D is perhaps TRBD1 (6 bases). This CDR3 contains 14 residues. Germline V gene data show CDR1 as MNHEY and CDR2 as SVGAGI.